These T cell receptor beta chains were read from a single sample in a study of T cell responses to AZD1222 COVID-19 vaccine. Sequencing was performed with immunoSEQ multiplex PCR; in TCRdb, only in-frame clones are kept and a portion is missing. The sample has about 140,000 clones; roughly 91% are singletons. The specimen was peripheral blood, collected 28 days after the second AZD1222 dose. Every receptor here comes from an adult who received the AZD1222 COVID-19 vaccine. CDR3s include the opening cysteine and the closing phenylalanine or tryptophan. Fields, in order: J gene, clone size, D gene, V gene, CDR3 protein, CDR3 DNA. D genes are given only for firm matches. A row's size may be missing; if present it is once, few, many or a size class.

TRBJ1-2 few TRBD1 TRBV7-2 CASSLGTGDGYTF TGTGCCAGCAGCTTAGGTACAGGGGATGGCTACACCTTC
TRBJ2-1 NA NA TRBV5-1 CASAIGDYNEQFF TGCGCCAGTGCGATAGGGGACTACAATGAGCAGTTCTTC
TRBJ2-7 NA NA TRBV18 CASSPGTVSSYEQYF TGTGCCAGCTCACCAGGAACCGTTAGCTCCTACGAGCAGTACTTC
TRBJ1-2 NA TRBD1 TRBV3-1/TRBV3-2 CASSEQGDYGYTF TGTGCCAGCAGCGAACAGGGGGACTATGGCTACACCTTC
TRBJ1-1 NA NA TRBV6-5 CASSPDGPTEAFF TGTGCCAGCAGCCCAGACGGTCCCACTGAAGCTTTCTTT
TRBJ1-1 NA NA TRBV5-4 CASSLGGSRRNTEAFF TGTGCCAGCAGCTTAGGGGGTAGCAGAAGGAACACTGAAGCTTTCTTT
TRBJ1-2 NA NA TRBV6-5 CASSYSGGGTYGYTF TGTGCCAGCAGTTATAGCGGAGGGGGGACTTATGGCTACACCTTC
TRBJ1-3 NA NA TRBV28 CASSPRPGRMGGSGNTIYF TGTGCCAGCAGTCCGCGTCCCGGACGGATGGGCGGCTCTGGAAACACCATATATTTT
TRBJ2-5 NA NA TRBV3-1/TRBV3-2 CASSQDRPGETQYF TGTGCCAGCAGCCAAGATCGACCCGGAGAGACCCAGTACTTC
TRBJ1-1 NA NA TRBV7-2 CASSTRPGETEAFF TGTGCCAGCAGCACGCGTCCAGGGGAGACTGAAGCTTTCTTT
TRBJ2-7 NA NA TRBV10-1 CASSRTGAYTYEQYF TGCGCCAGCAGTCGAACCGGGGCCTATACCTACGAGCAGTACTTC
TRBJ2-6 NA TRBD1 TRBV19 CASTTRTGSAPGANVLTF TGTGCCAGTACCACCCGGACAGGGTCAGCGCCTGGGGCCAACGTCCTGACTTTC
TRBJ2-2 NA TRBD2 TRBV4-3 CASSQDTSGGAGNTGELFF TGCGCCAGCAGCCAGGACACTAGCGGGGGGGCGGGAAACACCGGGGAGCTGTTTTTT
TRBJ2-2 few NA TRBV7-2 CASSSRWDGELFF TGTGCCAGCAGCTCCAGATGGGACGGGGAGCTGTTTTTT
TRBJ1-1 NA TRBD1 TRBV12-5 CASGSNRGLNTEAFF TGTGCTAGTGGTTCGAACAGGGGCCTGAACACTGAAGCTTTCTTT
TRBJ1-3 NA NA TRBV30 CAWRESGNTIYF TGTGCCTGGAGAGAGTCTGGAAACACCATATATTTT
TRBJ2-1 NA NA TRBV10-1 CASSESGVNEQFF TGCGCCAGCAGTGAGTCGGGCGTCAATGAGCAGTTCTTC
TRBJ1-2 NA NA TRBV29-1 CSVEGMGQAYGYTF TGCAGCGTTGAGGGTATGGGGCAGGCCTATGGCTACACCTTC
TRBJ2-2 NA NA TRBV28 CASSRWRLPGNTGELFF TGTGCCAGCAGTCGTTGGCGCCTTCCCGGGAACACCGGGGAGCTGTTTTTT
TRBJ2-1 NA NA TRBV5-1 CASSLVGSSYNEQFF TGCGCCAGCAGCTTGGTAGGGAGCTCCTACAATGAGCAGTTCTTC
TRBJ2-1 NA TRBD2 TRBV7-2 CASSPGGRYNEQFF TGTGCCAGCAGCCCGGGGGGGAGATACAATGAGCAGTTCTTC
TRBJ1-1 NA NA TRBV30 CAWSGYRATEAFF TGTGCCTGGAGTGGGTACAGGGCCACTGAAGCTTTCTTT
TRBJ2-2 NA TRBD2 TRBV7-2 CASIAGPNTGELFF TGTGCCAGCATAGCGGGGCCGAACACCGGGGAGCTGTTTTTT
TRBJ2-4 once NA TRBV28 CASRPQGTDIQYF TGTGCCAGCAGACCGCAGGGGACGGACATTCAGTACTTC
TRBJ1-5 NA TRBD1 TRBV11-2 CASSPRMTGENQPQHF TGTGCCAGCAGCCCGCGCATGACAGGGGAAAATCAGCCCCAGCATTTT
TRBJ1-2 NA NA TRBV18 CASSPPGTYGYTF TGTGCCAGCTCACCACCCGGCACCTATGGCTACACCTTC
TRBJ1-2 NA NA TRBV5-6 CASSLETGPGGYTF TGTGCCAGCAGCTTGGAAACGGGGCCGGGTGGCTACACCTTC
TRBJ2-1 NA NA TRBV6-2/TRBV6-3 CASSSLSNEQFF TGTGCCAGCAGTTCACTTAGCAATGAGCAGTTCTTC
TRBJ2-2 NA TRBD1 TRBV4-2 CASSQATGVNTGELFF TGTGCCAGCAGCCAAGCGACAGGGGTGAACACCGGGGAGCTGTTTTTT
TRBJ2-7 NA NA TRBV7-3 CASSPGGTGTYEQYF TGTGCCAGCAGCCCGGGGGGGACAGGAACCTACGAGCAGTACTTC
TRBJ2-3 NA NA TRBV5-1 CASSRRGTADTQYF TGCGCCAGCAGCCGGAGGGGAACGGCAGATACGCAGTATTTT
TRBJ1-5 NA TRBD1 TRBV19 CASNRQGEYQPQHF TGTGCCAGTAACAGACAGGGGGAATATCAGCCCCAGCATTTT
TRBJ2-5 NA NA TRBV3-1/TRBV3-2 CASSQVADARETQYF TGTGCCAGCAGCCAAGTAGCGGACGCCCGAGAGACCCAGTACTTC
TRBJ1-2 NA NA TRBV28 CASSPPNRVRGYTF TGTGCCAGCAGTCCTCCGAACAGGGTCCGGGGCTACACCTTC
TRBJ1-3 NA NA TRBV10-1 CASSTGTTAGNTIYF TGCGCCAGCAGCACCGGGACAACCGCTGGAAACACCATATATTTT
TRBJ1-2 NA NA TRBV3-1/TRBV3-2 CASSPRGNFNYGYTF TGTGCCAGCAGCCCGAGGGGAAATTTTAACTATGGCTACACCTTC
TRBJ2-1 NA TRBD2 TRBV4-3 CASSQQGQRGSYNEQFF TGCGCCAGCAGCCAGCAAGGTCAGCGGGGGAGCTACAATGAGCAGTTCTTC
TRBJ1-5 NA TRBD1 TRBV9 CARIQGCNQPQHF TGTGCCAGAATACAGGGGTGCAATCAGCCCCAGCATTTT
TRBJ2-7 many NA TRBV7-8 CASSPGEYDEQYF TGTGCCAGCAGCCCAGGGGAATACGACGAGCAGTACTTC
TRBJ1-1 NA NA TRBV6-5 CASAGGPLNTEAFF TGTGCCAGCGCGGGGGGCCCGCTGAACACTGAAGCTTTCTTT
TRBJ1-5 NA TRBD1 TRBV5-1 CASSLYGDRNQPQHF TGCGCCAGCAGCCTCTATGGGGACAGGAATCAGCCCCAGCATTTT
TRBJ2-5 NA NA TRBV11-2 CASSLDSTRGTQYF TGTGCCAGCAGCTTAGACTCCACTCGGGGGACCCAGTACTTC
TRBJ1-2 NA TRBD1 TRBV9 CASSPGTVDLGYTF TGTGCCAGCAGCCCCGGGACAGTCGACCTTGGCTACACCTTC
TRBJ1-5 NA NA TRBV15 CATSRRPQHF TGTGCCACCAGCAGAAGGCCCCAGCATTTT
TRBJ1-1 NA NA TRBV27 CASSSPRWTEAFF TGTGCCAGCAGTTCCCCCAGGTGGACGGAAGCTTTCTTT
TRBJ2-7 NA TRBD1 TRBV19 CASSISGQGYYEQYF TGTGCCAGTAGTATATCGGGACAGGGGTACTACGAGCAGTACTTC
TRBJ2-1 NA TRBD1 TRBV24-1 CATSDLGQGDYNEQFF TGTGCCACCAGTGATCTGGGACAGGGGGATTACAATGAGCAGTTCTTC
TRBJ1-1 NA NA TRBV5-4 CASSLVATPNTEAFF TGTGCCAGCAGCTTGGTCGCCACCCCGAACACTGAAGCTTTCTTT
TRBJ2-1 NA TRBD2 TRBV9 CASSFGLAGYGEQFF TGTGCCAGCAGCTTCGGACTAGCGGGGTACGGTGAGCAGTTCTTC
TRBJ2-1 NA TRBD2 TRBV5-1 CASSLMTSGSGSYNEQFF TGCGCCAGCAGCTTGATGACTAGCGGGAGTGGCTCCTACAATGAGCAGTTCTTC
TRBJ2-7 NA TRBD1 TRBV15 CATSPQRGQGAYEQYF TGTGCCACCAGCCCACAGAGAGGACAGGGGGCCTACGAGCAGTACTTC
TRBJ1-1 NA NA TRBV7-3 CASSSSGQTEAFF TGTGCCAGCAGCTCATCCGGACAGACTGAAGCTTTCTTT
TRBJ1-5 NA NA TRBV19 CGTGGAGNQPQHF TGTGGCACGGGGGGCGCGGGCAATCAGCCCCAGCATTTT
TRBJ1-5 NA TRBD1 TRBV11-3 CASSFRRGLPYQPQHF TGTGCCAGCAGCTTCCGCAGGGGGCTACCGTATCAGCCCCAGCATTTT
TRBJ1-2 NA NA TRBV5-1 CASSFILSGGENGYTF TGCGCCAGCAGCTTCATACTCTCGGGAGGAGAGAATGGCTACACCTTC
TRBJ1-5 NA NA TRBV5-1 CASSFSDPGNQPQHF TGCGCCAGCAGCTTCTCCGACCCAGGGAATCAGCCCCAGCATTTT
TRBJ1-5 NA NA TRBV12-5 CASGLVPPGRQRINQPQHF TGTGCTAGTGGTTTGGTCCCCCCCGGGCGGCAAAGAATCAATCAGCCCCAGCATTTT
TRBJ2-1 NA TRBD1 TRBV19 CASSSTGDNEQFF TGTGCCAGTAGTTCGACAGGGGACAATGAGCAGTTCTTC
TRBJ2-7 NA TRBD1 TRBV19 CASRRDRVDEQYF TGTGCCAGTAGGCGGGACAGGGTTGACGAGCAGTACTTC